These 5 T cell receptor beta chains were sequenced from one sample in a study of OX40 agonist ivuxolimab in advanced cancers. TCRdb's table, derived via immunoSEQ multiplex PCR, lists solely in-frame clones and lacks some. This sample has approximately 90,000 clones, with over 75% found just once. This material consisted of CD4+ or CD8+ T cells sorted from blood, taken in a trial of the OX40 agonist ivuxolimab. The origin of the receptors is an adult with an advanced solid tumor such as melanoma, head and neck, liver or kidney cancer.

The chain recombines TRBV25-1 with TRBJ1-6; D remains ambiguous. The CDR3 sequence is 13 residues long. Germline CDR1 reads MGHDK; CDR2 reads SYGVNS. V was trimmed by 4 bases and J by 6 bases, leaving 7 bases between them. In DNA, the CDR3 is TGTGCCAGCAGTGCCAAGGGTAATTCACCCCTCCACTTT. Amino acid sequence: CASSAKGNSPLHF.

The chain employs TRBV2 and TRBJ2-1; 15 bases match TRBD2. Per the germline V gene, CDR1 is SNHLY and CDR2 is FYNNEI. J gave up 9 bases and V 5 bases, and 5 bases lay outside the gene matches. This CDR3 is 15 amino acids long. In nucleotides, the CDR3 is TGTGCCAGCAGTCAAAGGACTAGCGGGGGGGGTGAGCAGTTCTTC. Its protein is CASSQRTSGGGEQFF.

The CDR3 coding sequence is TGCGCCAGCAGCCGAAAAGACAACTACGAGCAGTACTTC. This translates into CASSRKDNYEQYF. V and J are TRBV5-1 and TRBJ2-7; no definite D call. With 4 bases removed from V and 3 bases from J, the gap between germline ends came to 11 bases. This CDR3 contains 13 residues. Germline CDR1 SGHRS, CDR2 YFSETQ.

This clone was counted between two and nine times. The chain links TRBV19 to TRBJ1-2; 9 bases are shared with TRBD1. Trimming cost V 7 bases and J 6 bases; bases outside gene matches: 9. Germline CDR1 reads LNHDA; CDR2 reads SQIVND (reference sequence). The CDR3 sequence is 14 residues long. The CDR3 sequence: CASTRTGEENGYTF. CDR3 sequence (DNA): TGTGCCAGTACTCGGACAGGGGAGGAGAATGGCTACACCTTC.

The chain joins TRBV2 to TRBJ2-1, with unresolved D. Trimming pared 1 base from V and 5 bases from J, leaving 6 bases between. The CDR3 covers 13 residues. The germline gives CDR1 SNHLY, CDR2 FYNNEI. The CDR3 DNA reads TGTGCCAGCAGTGAAGGGATAAACAATGAGCAGTTCTTC. Its protein product is CASSEGINNEQFF.